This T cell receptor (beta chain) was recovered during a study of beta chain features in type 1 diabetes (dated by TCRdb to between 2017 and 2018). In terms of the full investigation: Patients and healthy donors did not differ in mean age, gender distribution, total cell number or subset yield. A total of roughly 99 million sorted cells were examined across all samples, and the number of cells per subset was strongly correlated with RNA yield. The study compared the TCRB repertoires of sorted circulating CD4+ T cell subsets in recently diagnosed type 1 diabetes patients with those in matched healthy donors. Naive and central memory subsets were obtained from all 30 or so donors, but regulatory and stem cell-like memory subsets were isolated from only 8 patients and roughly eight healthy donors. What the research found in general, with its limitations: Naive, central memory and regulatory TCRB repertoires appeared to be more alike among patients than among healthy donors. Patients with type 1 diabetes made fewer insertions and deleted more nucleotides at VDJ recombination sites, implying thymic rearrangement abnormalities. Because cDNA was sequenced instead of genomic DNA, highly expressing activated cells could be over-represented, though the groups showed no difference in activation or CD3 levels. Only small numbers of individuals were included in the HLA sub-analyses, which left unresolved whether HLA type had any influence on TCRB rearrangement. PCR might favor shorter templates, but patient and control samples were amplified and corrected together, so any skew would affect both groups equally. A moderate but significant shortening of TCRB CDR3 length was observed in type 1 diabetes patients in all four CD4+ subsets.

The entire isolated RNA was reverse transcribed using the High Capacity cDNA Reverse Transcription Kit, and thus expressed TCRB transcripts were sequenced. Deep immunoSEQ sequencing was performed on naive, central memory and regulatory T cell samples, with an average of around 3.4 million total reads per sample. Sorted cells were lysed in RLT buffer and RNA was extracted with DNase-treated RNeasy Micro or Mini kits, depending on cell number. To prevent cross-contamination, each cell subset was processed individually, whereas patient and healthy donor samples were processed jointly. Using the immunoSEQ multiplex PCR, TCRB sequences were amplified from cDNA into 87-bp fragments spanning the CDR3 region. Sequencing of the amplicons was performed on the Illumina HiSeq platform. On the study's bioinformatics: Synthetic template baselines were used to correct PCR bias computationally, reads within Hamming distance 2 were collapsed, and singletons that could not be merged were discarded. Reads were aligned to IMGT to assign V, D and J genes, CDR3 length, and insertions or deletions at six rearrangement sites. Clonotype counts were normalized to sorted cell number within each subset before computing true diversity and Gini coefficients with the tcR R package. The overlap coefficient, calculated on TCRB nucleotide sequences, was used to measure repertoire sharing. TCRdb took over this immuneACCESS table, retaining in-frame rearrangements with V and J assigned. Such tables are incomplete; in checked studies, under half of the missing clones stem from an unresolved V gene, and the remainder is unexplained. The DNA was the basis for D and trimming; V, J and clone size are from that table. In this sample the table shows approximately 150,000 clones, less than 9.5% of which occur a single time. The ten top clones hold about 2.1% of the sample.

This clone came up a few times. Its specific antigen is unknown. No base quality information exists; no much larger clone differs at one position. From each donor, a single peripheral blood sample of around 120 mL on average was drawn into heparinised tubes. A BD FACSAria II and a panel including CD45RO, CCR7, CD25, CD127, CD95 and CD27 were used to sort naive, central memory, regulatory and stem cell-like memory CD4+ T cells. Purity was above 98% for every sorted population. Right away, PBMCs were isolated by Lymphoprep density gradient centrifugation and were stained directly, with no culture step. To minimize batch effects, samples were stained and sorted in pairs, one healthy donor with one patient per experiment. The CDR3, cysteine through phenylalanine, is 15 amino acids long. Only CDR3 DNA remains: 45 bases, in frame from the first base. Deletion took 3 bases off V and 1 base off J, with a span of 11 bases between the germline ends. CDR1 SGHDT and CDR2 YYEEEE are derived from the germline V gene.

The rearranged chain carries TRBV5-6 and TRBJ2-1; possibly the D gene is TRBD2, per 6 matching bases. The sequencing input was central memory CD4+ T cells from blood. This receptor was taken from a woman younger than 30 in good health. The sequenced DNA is TGTGCCAGCAGCTCGCTAGCGCTTTCCTACAATGAGCAGTTCTTC. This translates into CASSSLALSYNEQFF.